This passage covers 21 T cell receptor beta chains from one sample sequenced in a study of T cells in Graves' hyperthyroidism and ophthalmopathy. TCR beta CDR3 regions were amplified from RNA. RT-PCR in the first round (using the HTBI primer set) targeted the TCR CDR3. One entry per CDR3 protein results from TCRdb running MiXCR on the multiplex PCR reads. The repertoire holds about 400,000 distinct CDR3 sequences, with 14% to 15% as singletons. What was sequenced was blood. All receptors come from a woman in her 30s with Graves' hyperthyroidism.

This clonotype was detected a few times. The V call is TRBV19, the J call TRBJ2-3; TRBD2 agrees at 8 bases. The CDR3 is 15 residues long. Trimming took 5 bases from V and 4 from J; bases not matched to a gene: 8. Germline CDR1 reads LNHDA; CDR2 reads SQIVND (reference sequence). CDR3 sequence: CASSPRAGVADTQYF. In DNA, the CDR3 is TGTGCCAGTAGTCCTCGAGCGGGAGTCGCAGATACGCAGTATTTT.

This clonotype was seen many times. The rearrangement joins TRBV20-1 to TRBJ2-3, with D perhaps TRBD2 (5 bases). Trimming cost V 0 bases and J 4 bases, with 11 bases left between them. Germline lookup yields CDR1 DFQATT and CDR2 SNEGSKA (reference sequence). CDR3 length equals 14 residues. CDR3: CSARDPLRADTQYF. The DNA for the CDR3 is TGCAGTGCTAGAGACCCTTTGAGGGCAGATACGCAGTATTTT.

In this sample, this clonotype turned up many times. V is TRBV6-1 and J is TRBJ2-7; D is unclear. CDR3 length: 14 residues. Trimming stripped 7 bases from V and 0 bases from J, with 13 bases between. Germline-derived CDR1 and CDR2 are MNHNS and SASEGT. The CDR3, as DNA: TGTGCCAGCAATCTGGGCTTTAGCTCCTACGAGCAGTACTTC. It codes for CASNLGFSSYEQYF.

This clonotype was detected many times. The V call is TRBV12-3 or TRBV12-4, the J call TRBJ1-2; D perhaps matches TRBD1 (6 bases). CDR3 length: 12 amino acids. V was shortened by 7 bases and J by 4 bases, with 10 bases between the two germline ends. This CDR3 reads CASTNRAYGYTF. The CDR3, as DNA: TGTGCCAGCACCAACAGGGCCTATGGCTACACCTTC.

There are many counts of this clonotype. The chain uses TRBV9 and TRBJ1-2, with TRBD1 matching over 9 bases. From germline, CDR1 is SGDLS and CDR2 YYNGEE. J gave up 5 bases and V 0 bases, and 2 bases lay outside the gene matches. CDR3 length equals 14 residues. The CDR3 loop is CASSVGDRVYGYTF. In DNA form, the CDR3 reads TGTGCCAGCAGCGTAGGGGACAGGGTTTATGGCTACACCTTC.

There are many counts of this clonotype. V usage is TRBV30 and J usage is TRBJ1-2; 7 positions match TRBD1. Germline loops: CDR1 GTSNPN, CDR2 SVGIG (reference sequence). V trimming: 5 bases; J trimming: 7 bases; junction bases outside the gene matches: 7. CDR3 length: 12 residues. In DNA, the CDR3 is TGTGCCTGGGGAAGGGGGCTCGGTGGCTACACCTTC. Translation gives CAWGRGLGGYTF.

This clonotype has just one count. Germline and junction disagree at one end, which may indicate a read error. The chain joins TRBV12-3 or TRBV12-4 to TRBJ2-2, with 10 bases matching TRBD1. The CDR3 loop spans 14 amino acids. The CDR3 DNA reads as TGTGCCAGCAGATCGGGACAGGGGACCGGGGAGCTGCTTTTT. As protein: CASRSGQGTGELLF.

This clonotype was counted at least ten times. The chain combines TRBV5-1 with TRBJ2-1, with D unclear. The CDR3 has 15 amino acids. Germline assignment: CDR1 SGHRS and CDR2 YFSETQ. V shed 3 bases and J shed 5 bases, with 15 bases lying between them. CDR3 amino acids: CASSSLERSHNEQFF. DNA for the CDR3: TGCGCCAGCAGCTCTCTGGAGCGCTCACACAATGAGCAGTTCTTC.

A few counts support this clonotype. This chain joins TRBV5-6 and TRBJ2-3; TRBD1 agrees at 7 bases. Trimming removed 4 bases from V and 0 bases from J; junction bases left unmatched: 11. Germline-derived CDR1 and CDR2 are SGHDT and YYEEEE. This CDR3 comprises 17 residues. The CDR3 DNA follows: TGTGCCAGCAGCCCTACATCGGGGACAGCCAGCACAGATACGCAGTATTTT. The encoded protein is CASSPTSGTASTDTQYF.

V gene TRBV6-1 combines with J gene TRBJ2-7; D may be TRBD1 (5 bases). Germline CDR1 reads MNHNS; CDR2 reads SASEGT. Trimming pared 7 bases from V and 9 bases from J, leaving 22 bases between. This CDR3 is 14 amino acids long. The CDR3 region is CASITTGRPQGQYF. CDR3 in DNA: TGTGCCAGCATAACGACCGGGCGTCCCCAGGGGCAGTACTTC.

The chain employs TRBV30 and TRBJ1-1, with D possibly being TRBD1 (5 bases). Deletions cut 8 bases from V and 4 bases from J, with 14 bases between. Germline loops: CDR1 GTSNPN, CDR2 SVGIG (reference sequence). The CDR3 consists of 12 residues. Written as DNA, the CDR3 is TGTGCCGACCAAATCCAGGGCACTGAAGCTTTCTTT. Translated: CADQIQGTEAFF.

This clonotype was picked up many times. CDR3 DNA: TGTGCCAGCAGCCCCTTATGGAATACCCAGCATTTT. Its protein product is CASSPLWNTQHF. The chain carries TRBV2 and TRBJ1-5, with D uncertain. Per germline, CDR1 SNHLY and CDR2 FYNNEI. The CDR3 consists of 12 residues. V lost 6 bases to trimming and J lost 11 bases, with 14 bases between them.

This clonotype has a count of ten or more. V usage is TRBV27 and J usage is TRBJ2-3; D perhaps matches TRBD2 (5 bases). This CDR3 is built from 14 residues. CDR1 is MNHEY and CDR2 is SMNVEV in the germline V gene (reference sequence). The V and J ends lost 8 bases and 3 bases respectively, with 15 bases between them. As DNA, the CDR3 is TGTGCCAGCCACCGTCTTGAGGGAACAGATACGCAGTATTTT. Translated, it gives CASHRLEGTDTQYF.

This clonotype showed up many times. The rearrangement links TRBV7-2 to TRBJ2-1; D may correspond to TRBD1 or TRBD2 (5 bases each). The germline gives CDR1 SGHTA, CDR2 FQGNSA. The CDR3 runs to 13 residues. V was pared by 8 bases and J by 4 bases, with 12 bases between. The CDR3 DNA reads as TGTGCCAGCGGGACGCCACCTTACAATGAGCAGTTCTTC. Translated: CASGTPPYNEQFF.

This chain joins TRBV11-3 and TRBJ1-5; possible D gene TRBD1, 6 bases. Germline V gene data show CDR1 as SGHNT and CDR2 as YENEEA. The length of the CDR3 is 16 residues. Trimming shortened V by 1 base and J by 4 bases, and 14 bases separated the two germline ends. In DNA form, the CDR3 reads TGTGCCAGCAGCTTAGCTCAAGACAGGTTAAATCAGCCCCAGCATTTT. It encodes CASSLAQDRLNQPQHF.

This clonotype was detected a few times. The genes are TRBV27 and TRBJ2-7; maybe TRBD1 (5 bases). This CDR3 is 13 amino acids long. Trimming took 5 bases from V and 2 from J, leaving 10 bases between them. Germline values: CDR1 MNHEY, CDR2 SMNVEV (reference sequence). The CDR3 here is CASSLQATYEQYF. The CDR3 DNA sequence: TGTGCCAGCAGTCTACAGGCAACCTACGAGCAGTACTTC.

The chain carries TRBV12-3 or TRBV12-4 and TRBJ2-2, with D perhaps matching TRBD1 (5 bases). This CDR3 comprises 13 residues. V lost 5 bases, J lost 4 bases, and 8 bases lay in between. CDR3 in DNA: TGTGCCAGCAGTCGACAGCTCACCGGGGAGCTGTTTTTT. Its translation: CASSRQLTGELFF.

This clonotype showed up just a few times. A much larger clone sits a single nucleotide away, making a read error possible. The V gene is TRBV11-2, the J gene TRBJ2-3; D call uncertain. Germline CDR1 and CDR2: SGHAT and FQNNGV. V was trimmed by 1 base and J by 1 base, leaving 15 bases between them. The CDR3 loop spans 17 amino acids. CDR3 amino acids: CASSLGYAAKGTDTQYF. The CDR3 DNA sequence: TGTGCCAGCAGCTTAGGTTACGCGGCCAAAGGCACAGATACGCAGTATTTT.

This clonotype was seen only a few times. This chain connects TRBV2 to TRBJ1-4, with D maybe TRBD1 (5 bases). The CDR3 is made up of 16 amino acids. Germline assignment: CDR1 SNHLY and CDR2 FYNNEI. Trimming removed 7 bases at V and 7 bases at J, with 22 bases between. The CDR3: CASNDILVGGGEKLFF. The CDR3 coding sequence is TGTGCCAGCAACGATATTTTGGTTGGGGGGGGTGAAAAACTGTTTTTT. Full variable domain (remainder filled in from reference TRBV2 and TRBJ1-4): EPEVTQTPSHQVTQMGQEVILRCVPISNHLYFYWYRQILGQKVEFLVSFYNNEISEKSEIFDDQFSVERPDGSNFTLKIRSTKLEDSAMYFCASNDILVGGGEKLFFGSGTQLSVL.

This clonotype was seen a handful of times. A read error may be the cause here, since a much bigger clone is one base away. The chain recombines TRBV28 with TRBJ2-3; D not certain. V lost 6 bases, J lost 4 bases, and 17 bases lay in between. This CDR3 comprises 15 residues. CDR1 MDHEN and CDR2 SYDVKM come from the germline V gene. The CDR3 here is CASRPDMFLADTQYF. CDR3 DNA sequence: TGTGCCAGCAGGCCAGACATGTTCCTCGCAGATACGCAGTATTTT.

The chain links TRBV10-3 to TRBJ2-6; 7 bases line up with TRBD2. The CDR3 consists of 19 residues. Germline-derived CDR1 and CDR2 are ENHRY and SYGVKD. V shed 3 bases and J 2 bases; nucleotides not matched to a gene: 13. The CDR3 coding sequence is TGTGCCATCAGTGATCGGGGCGGGAGCTTTAAGACTGGGGCCAACGTCCTGACTTTC. This codes for CAISDRGGSFKTGANVLTF.